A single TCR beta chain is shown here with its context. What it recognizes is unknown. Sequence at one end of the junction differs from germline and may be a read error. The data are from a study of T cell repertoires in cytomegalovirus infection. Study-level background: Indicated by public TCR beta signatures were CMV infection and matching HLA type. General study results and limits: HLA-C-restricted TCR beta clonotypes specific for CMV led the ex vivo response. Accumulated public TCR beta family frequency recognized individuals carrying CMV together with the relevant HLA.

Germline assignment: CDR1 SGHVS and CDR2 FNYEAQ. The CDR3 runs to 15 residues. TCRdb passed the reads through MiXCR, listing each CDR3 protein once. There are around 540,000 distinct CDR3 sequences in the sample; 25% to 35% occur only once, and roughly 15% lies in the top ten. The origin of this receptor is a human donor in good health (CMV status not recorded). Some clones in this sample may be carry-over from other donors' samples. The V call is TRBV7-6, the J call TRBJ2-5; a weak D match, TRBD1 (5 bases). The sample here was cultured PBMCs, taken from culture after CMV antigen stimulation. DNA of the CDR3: TGTGCCAGCAGCTTTATCGGCAGGGAACAAGAGACCCAGCACTTC. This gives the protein CASSFIGREQETQHF.